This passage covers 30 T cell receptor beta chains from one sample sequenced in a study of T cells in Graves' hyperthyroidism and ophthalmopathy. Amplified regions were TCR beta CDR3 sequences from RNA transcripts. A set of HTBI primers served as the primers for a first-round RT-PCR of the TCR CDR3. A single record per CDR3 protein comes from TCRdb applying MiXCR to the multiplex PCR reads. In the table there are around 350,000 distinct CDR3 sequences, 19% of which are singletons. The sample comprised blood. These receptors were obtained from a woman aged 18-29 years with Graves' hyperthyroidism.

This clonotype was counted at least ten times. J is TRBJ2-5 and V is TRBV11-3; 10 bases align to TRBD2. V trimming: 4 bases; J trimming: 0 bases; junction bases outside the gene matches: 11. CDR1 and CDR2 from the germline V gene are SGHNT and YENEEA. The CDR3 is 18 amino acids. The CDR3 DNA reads TGTGCCAGCAGCTCCCCGTACGGACTAGCGGAACACCAAGAGACCCAGTACTTC. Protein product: CASSSPYGLAEHQETQYF. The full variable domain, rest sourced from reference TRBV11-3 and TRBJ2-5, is EAGVVQSPRYKIIEKKQPVAFWCNPISGHNTLYWYLQNLGQGPELLIRYENEEAVDDSQLPKDRFSAERLKGVDSTLKIQPAELGDSAVYLCASSSPYGLAEHQETQYFGPGTRLLVL.

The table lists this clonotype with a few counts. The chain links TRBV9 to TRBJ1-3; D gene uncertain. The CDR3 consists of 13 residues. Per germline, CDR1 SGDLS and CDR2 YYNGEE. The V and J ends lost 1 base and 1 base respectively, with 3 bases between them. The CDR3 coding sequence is TGTGCCAGCAGCGTACGTTCTGGAAACACCATATATTTT. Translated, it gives CASSVRSGNTIYF.

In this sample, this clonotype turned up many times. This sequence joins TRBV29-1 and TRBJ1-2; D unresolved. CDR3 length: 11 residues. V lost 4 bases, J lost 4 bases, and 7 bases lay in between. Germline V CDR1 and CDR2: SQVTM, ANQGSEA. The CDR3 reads CSVGTLYGYTF. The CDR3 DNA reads TGCAGCGTTGGAACCCTCTATGGCTACACCTTC. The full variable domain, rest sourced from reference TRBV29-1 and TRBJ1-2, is SAVISQKPSRDICQRGTSLTIQCQVDSQVTMMFWYRQQPGQSLTLIATANQGSEATYESGFVIDKFPISRPNLTFSTLTVSNMSPEDSSIYLCSVGTLYGYTFGSGTRLTVV.

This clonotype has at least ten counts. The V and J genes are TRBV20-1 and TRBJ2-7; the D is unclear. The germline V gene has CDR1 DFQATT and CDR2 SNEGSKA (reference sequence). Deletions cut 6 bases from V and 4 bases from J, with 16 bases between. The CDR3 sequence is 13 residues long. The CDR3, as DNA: TGCAGTGCCGGGTTAGGGTTCAGGTACGAGCAGTACTTC. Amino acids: CSAGLGFRYEQYF.

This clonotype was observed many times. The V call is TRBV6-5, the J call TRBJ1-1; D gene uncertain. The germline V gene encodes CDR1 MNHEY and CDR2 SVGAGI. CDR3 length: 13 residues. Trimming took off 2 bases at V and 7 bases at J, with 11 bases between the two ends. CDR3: CASSYGRSSEAFF. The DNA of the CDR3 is TGTGCCAGCAGTTACGGCAGGTCCAGTGAAGCTTTCTTT.

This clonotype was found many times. As DNA, the CDR3 is TGTGCCAGCAGTGGGACAGGGGGTGGAAACATTCAGTACTTC. Residues: CASSGTGGGNIQYF. The chain recombines TRBV2 with TRBJ2-4, with 10 nucleotides matching TRBD1. V lost 4 bases to trimming and J lost 6 bases; unmatched junction nucleotides: 3. Germline V lookup: CDR1 SNHLY, CDR2 FYNNEI. The CDR3 loop spans 14 amino acids. The whole variable domain, filled in from reference TRBV2 and TRBJ2-4, reads EPEVTQTPSHQVTQMGQEVILRCVPISNHLYFYWYRQILGQKVEFLVSFYNNEISEKSEIFDDQFSVERPDGSNFTLKIRSTKLEDSAMYFCASSGTGGGNIQYFGAGTRLSVL.

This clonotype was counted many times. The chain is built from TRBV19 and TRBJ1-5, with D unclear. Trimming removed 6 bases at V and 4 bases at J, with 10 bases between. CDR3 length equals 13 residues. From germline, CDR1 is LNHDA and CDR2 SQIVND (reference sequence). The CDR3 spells CASRGQTNQPQHF. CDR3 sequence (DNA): TGTGCCAGTAGAGGGCAGACTAATCAGCCCCAGCATTTT.

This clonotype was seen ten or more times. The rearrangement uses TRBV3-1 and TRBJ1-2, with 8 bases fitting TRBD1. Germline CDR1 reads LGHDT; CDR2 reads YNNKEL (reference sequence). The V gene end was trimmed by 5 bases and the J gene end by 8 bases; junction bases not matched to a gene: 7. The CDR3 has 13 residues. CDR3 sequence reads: CASSTTGAVGYTF. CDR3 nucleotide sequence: TGTGCCAGCAGCACGACAGGGGCCGTCGGCTACACCTTC.

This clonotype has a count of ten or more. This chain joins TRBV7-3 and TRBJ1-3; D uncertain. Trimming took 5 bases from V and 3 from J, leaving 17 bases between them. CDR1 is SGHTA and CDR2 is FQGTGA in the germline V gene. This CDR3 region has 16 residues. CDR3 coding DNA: TGTGCCAGCAGCCAATTCCCCCCGGGCAGTGGAAACACCATATATTTT. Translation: CASSQFPPGSGNTIYF. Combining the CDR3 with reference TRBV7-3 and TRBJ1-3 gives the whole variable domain GAGVSQTPSNKVTEKGKYVELRCDPISGHTALYWYRQSLGQGPEFLIYFQGTGAADDSGLPNDRFFAVRPEGSVSTLKIQRTERGDSAVYLCASSQFPPGSGNTIYFGEGSWLTVV.

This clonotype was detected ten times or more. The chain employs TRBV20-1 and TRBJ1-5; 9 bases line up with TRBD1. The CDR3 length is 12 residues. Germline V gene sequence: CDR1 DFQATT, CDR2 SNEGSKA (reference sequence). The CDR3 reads CRAGTGIQPQHF. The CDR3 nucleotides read TGCAGGGCCGGGACAGGGATCCAGCCCCAGCATTTT.

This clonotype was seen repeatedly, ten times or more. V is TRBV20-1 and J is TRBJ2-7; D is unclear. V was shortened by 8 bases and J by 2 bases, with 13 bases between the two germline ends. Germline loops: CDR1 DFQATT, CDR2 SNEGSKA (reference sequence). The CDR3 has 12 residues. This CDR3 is CSTSSRTYEQYF. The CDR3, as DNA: TGCAGTACCTCGAGCAGGACCTACGAGCAGTACTTC.

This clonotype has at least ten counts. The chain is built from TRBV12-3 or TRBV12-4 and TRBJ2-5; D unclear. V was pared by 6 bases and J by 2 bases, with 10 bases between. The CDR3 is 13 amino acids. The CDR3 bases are TGTGCCAGCAGACAAGGACGTCAAGAGACCCAGTACTTC. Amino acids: CASRQGRQETQYF.

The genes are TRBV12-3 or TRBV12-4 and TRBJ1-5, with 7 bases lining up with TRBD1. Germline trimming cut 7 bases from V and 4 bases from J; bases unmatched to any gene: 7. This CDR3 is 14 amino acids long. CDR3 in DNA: TGTGCCAGCAATTTTGGACAGGTTAATCAGCCCCAGCATTTT. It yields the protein CASNFGQVNQPQHF.

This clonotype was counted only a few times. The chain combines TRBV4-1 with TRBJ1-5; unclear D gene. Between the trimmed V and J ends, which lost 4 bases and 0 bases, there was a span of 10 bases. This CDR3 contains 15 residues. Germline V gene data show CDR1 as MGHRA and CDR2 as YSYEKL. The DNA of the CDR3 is TGCGCCAGCAGCCCCCGGGCGGCTAGCAATCAGCCCCAGCATTTT. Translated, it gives CASSPRAASNQPQHF.

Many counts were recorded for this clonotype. CDR3 coding DNA: TGTGCCAGTAACTCGCCGGGACAGGACTATGGCTACACCTTC. Residues: CASNSPGQDYGYTF. The rearrangement uses TRBV19 and TRBJ1-2, with 8 bases aligning to TRBD1. Looked up from germline, CDR1 is LNHDA and CDR2 is SQIVND (reference sequence). V shed 7 bases, J shed 3 bases, and the junction held 7 bases outside the gene matches. CDR3 length: 14 amino acids.

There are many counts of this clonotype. The CDR3 region is CASSGGGWVTEAFF. DNA of the CDR3: TGTGCCAGCAGTGGTGGGGGATGGGTCACTGAAGCTTTCTTT. The J gene is TRBJ1-1, the V gene TRBV6-2 or TRBV6-3; D might be TRBD1 (5 bases). The germline V gene has CDR1 MNHEY and CDR2 SVGEGT. Trimming removed 5 bases at V and 4 bases at J, with 14 bases between. This CDR3 has 14 residues.

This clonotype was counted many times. The CDR3 DNA is TGTGCCAGCAGCGCGACCCTAGCGGGGGGGCCTGGGGAGCTGTTTTTT. This translates into CASSATLAGGPGELFF. The rearrangement links TRBV7-9 to TRBJ2-2; TRBD2 matches at 12 bases. V dropped 5 bases and J dropped 8; count of bases not matched to a gene: 9. This CDR3 contains 16 residues. Germline-derived CDR1 and CDR2 are SEHNR and FQNEAQ (reference sequence).

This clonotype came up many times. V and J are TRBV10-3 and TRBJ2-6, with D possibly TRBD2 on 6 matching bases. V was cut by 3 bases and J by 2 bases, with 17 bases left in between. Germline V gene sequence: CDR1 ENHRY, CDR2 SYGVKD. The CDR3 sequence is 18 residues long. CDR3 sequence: CAISDIKGLVAGANVLTF. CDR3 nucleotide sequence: TGTGCCATCAGTGATATTAAGGGACTCGTCGCTGGGGCCAACGTCCTGACTTTC.

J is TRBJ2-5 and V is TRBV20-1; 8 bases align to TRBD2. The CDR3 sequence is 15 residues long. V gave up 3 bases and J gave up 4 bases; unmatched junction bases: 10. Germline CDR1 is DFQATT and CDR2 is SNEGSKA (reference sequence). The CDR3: CSASSGGGLLETQYF. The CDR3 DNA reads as TGCAGTGCTAGCTCTGGCGGGGGGTTACTAGAGACCCAGTACTTC.

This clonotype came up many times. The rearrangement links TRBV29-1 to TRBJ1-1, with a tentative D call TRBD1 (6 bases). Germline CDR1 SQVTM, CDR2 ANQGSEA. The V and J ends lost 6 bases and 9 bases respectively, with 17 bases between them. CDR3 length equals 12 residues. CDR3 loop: CSVSLNREQAFF. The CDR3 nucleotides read TGCAGCGTCTCATTAAACAGGGAGCAAGCTTTCTTT.

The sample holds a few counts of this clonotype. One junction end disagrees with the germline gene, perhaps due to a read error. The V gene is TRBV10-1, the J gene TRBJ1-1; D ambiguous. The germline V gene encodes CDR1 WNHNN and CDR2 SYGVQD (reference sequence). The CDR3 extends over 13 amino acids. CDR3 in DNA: TGCGCCTGCAGTGAGACGGTGAACACTGAAGCTTTCTTT. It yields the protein CACSETVNTEAFF.

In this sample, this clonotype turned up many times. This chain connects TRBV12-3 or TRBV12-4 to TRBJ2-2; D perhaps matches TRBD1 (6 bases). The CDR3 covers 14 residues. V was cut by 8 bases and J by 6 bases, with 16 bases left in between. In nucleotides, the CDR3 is TGTGCCAGCGGTCCCAGGGGAAAGGCCGGGGAGCTGTTTTTT. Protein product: CASGPRGKAGELFF.

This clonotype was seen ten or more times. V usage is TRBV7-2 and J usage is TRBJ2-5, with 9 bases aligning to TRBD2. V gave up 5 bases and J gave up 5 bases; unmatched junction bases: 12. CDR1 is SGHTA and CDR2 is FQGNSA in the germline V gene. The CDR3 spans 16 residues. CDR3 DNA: TGTGCCAGCAGCCCCAGACCCCTAGCGGGGCAGGAGACCCAGTACTTC. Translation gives CASSPRPLAGQETQYF.

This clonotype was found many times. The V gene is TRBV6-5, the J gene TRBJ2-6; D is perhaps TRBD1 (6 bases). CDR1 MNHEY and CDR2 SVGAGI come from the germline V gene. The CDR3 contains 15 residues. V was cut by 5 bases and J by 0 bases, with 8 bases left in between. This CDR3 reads CASSLQGSGANVLTF. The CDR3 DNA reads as TGTGCCAGCAGTCTACAGGGCTCTGGGGCCAACGTCCTGACTTTC.

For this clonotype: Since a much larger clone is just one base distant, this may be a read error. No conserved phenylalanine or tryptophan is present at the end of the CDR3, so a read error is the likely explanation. The CDR3 spells CAWRVGGFVYGYTL. The DNA for the CDR3 is TGTGCCTGGAGAGTAGGGGGGTTTGTCTATGGCTACACCCTC. The chain links TRBV30 to TRBJ1-2; perhaps TRBD1 as D (6 bases). The germline gives CDR1 GTSNPN, CDR2 SVGIG (reference sequence). This CDR3 contains 14 residues. Trimming took 3 bases from V and 4 from J, leaving 15 bases between them.

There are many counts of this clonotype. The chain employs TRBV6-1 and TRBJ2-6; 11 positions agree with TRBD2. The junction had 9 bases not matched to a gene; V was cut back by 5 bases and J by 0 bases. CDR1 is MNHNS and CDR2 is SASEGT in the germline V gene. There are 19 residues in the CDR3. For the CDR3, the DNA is TGTGCCAGCAGTCAACCGGGACTAGCGGACTACTCTGGGGCCAACGTCCTGACTTTC. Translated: CASSQPGLADYSGANVLTF.

The CDR3 nucleotides are TGTGCCAGCAGCCAAGTGACAGTGGGCACAGATACGCAGTATTTT. This sequence encodes CASSQVTVGTDTQYF. The chain uses TRBV4-2 and TRBJ2-3, with D possibly TRBD1 on 5 matching bases. The CDR3 covers 15 residues. V dropped 1 base and J dropped 1 base, with 9 bases sitting between them. Germline CDR1 reads LGHNA; CDR2 reads YNFKEQ.

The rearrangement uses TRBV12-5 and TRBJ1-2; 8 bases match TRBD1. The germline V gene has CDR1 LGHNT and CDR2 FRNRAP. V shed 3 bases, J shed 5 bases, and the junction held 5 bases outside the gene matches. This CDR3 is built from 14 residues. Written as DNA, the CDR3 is TGTGCTAGTGGTTTCGCGGGACAGGCGTATGGCTACACCTTC. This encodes CASGFAGQAYGYTF.

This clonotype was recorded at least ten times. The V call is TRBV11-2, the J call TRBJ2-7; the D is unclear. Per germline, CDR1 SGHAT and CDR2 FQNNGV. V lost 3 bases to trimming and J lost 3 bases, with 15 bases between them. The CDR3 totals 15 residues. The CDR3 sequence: CASSFSPYPNYEQYF. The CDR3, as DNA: TGTGCCAGCAGCTTTAGTCCTTATCCAAACTACGAGCAGTACTTC.

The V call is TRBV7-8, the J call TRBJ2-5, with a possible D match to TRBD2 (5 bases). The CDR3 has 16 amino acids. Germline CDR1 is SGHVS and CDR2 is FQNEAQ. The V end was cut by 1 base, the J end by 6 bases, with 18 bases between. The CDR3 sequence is CASSLGPEGSHQTQYF. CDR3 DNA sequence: TGTGCCAGCAGCTTAGGTCCCGAAGGGAGCCATCAGACCCAGTACTTC.